Below are 18 T cell receptor beta chains sequenced from a single sample in a study of shared clonotypes between healthy human individuals. Libraries were prepared by immunoSEQ multiplex PCR; TCRdb keeps only in-frame clonotypes and omits some of them. The data show around 2.5 million clones, roughly 93% seen once. The sequencing input was naive CD4+ T cells from PBMCs. Indicated subset: CD45RA+ positively selected. All receptors come from a man aged 18 to 29 in good health. Some clones in this sample may be carry-over from other donors' samples.

The gene calls are TRBV5-5 and TRBJ2-7; D not certain. CDR1 and CDR2 from the germline V gene are SGHKS and YYEKEE (reference sequence). V was shortened by 7 bases and J by 5 bases, with 22 bases between the two germline ends. The CDR3 sequence is 15 residues long. CDR3 sequence reads: CASCRLRMGPNEQYF. DNA for the CDR3: TGTGCCAGCTGCCGTTTACGGATGGGCCCCAACGAGCAGTACTTC.

This chain uses TRBV25-1 with TRBJ1-4; TRBD1 aligns across 7 bases. This CDR3 spans 15 amino acids. V dropped 5 bases and J dropped 7; count of bases not matched to a gene: 10. Germline CDR1 MGHDK, CDR2 SYGVNS. As DNA, the CDR3 is TGTGCCAGCAGTACCGCCGGGACAGAATCTGAAAAACTGTTTTTT. Translating gives CASSTAGTESEKLFF.

The rearrangement uses TRBV7-2 and TRBJ2-6; D is undetermined. The V gene's germline CDR1 is SGHTA and CDR2 FQGNSA. V shed 2 bases and J shed 1 base, with 9 bases lying between them. This CDR3 is 16 amino acids long. CDR3 bases: TGTGCCAGCAGCTTATTGCCGATATCTGGGGCCAACGTCCTGACTTTC. Protein sequence: CASSLLPISGANVLTF.

This chain connects TRBV7-3 to TRBJ2-1, with D perhaps TRBD1 (6 bases). CDR1 and CDR2 (germline): SGHTA, FQGTGA. The CDR3 contains 13 residues. The V and J ends lost 4 bases and 9 bases respectively, with 13 bases between them. DNA of the CDR3: TGTGCCAGCAGCTGGCAACAGGGTTCTGAGCAGTTCTTC. Its translation is CASSWQQGSEQFF.

The genes are TRBV5-1 and TRBJ2-1; D gene uncertain. CDR3 length: 13 amino acids. The germline gives CDR1 SGHRS, CDR2 YFSETQ. V dropped 2 bases and J dropped 4 bases, with 7 bases sitting between them. The CDR3 DNA is TGCGCCAGCAGCTTATCGCTATACAATGAGCAGTTCTTC. This codes for CASSLSLYNEQFF.

This chain connects TRBV5-1 to TRBJ2-5, with TRBD2 as a possible D gene (7 bases). The CDR3 is made up of 14 amino acids. Germline CDR1 reads SGHRS; CDR2 reads YFSETQ. Trimming stripped 4 bases from V and 5 bases from J, with 15 bases between. The CDR3: CASSKGGGGETQYF. The CDR3 nucleotides read TGCGCCAGCAGCAAGGGGGGCGGGGGCGAGACCCAGTACTTC.

The J gene is TRBJ1-2, the V gene TRBV6-5, with D possibly TRBD1 on 5 matching bases. Germline loops: CDR1 MNHEY, CDR2 SVGAGI. V lost 4 bases, J lost 8 bases, and 11 bases lay in between. This CDR3 comprises 12 residues. CDR3 residues: CASSSGNEGYTF. The CDR3 DNA follows: TGTGCCAGCAGTTCAGGGAACGAAGGCTACACCTTC.

Note on this clone: Other DNA sequences in this specimen translate into the identical CDR3. This rearrangement joins TRBV5-1 to TRBJ2-3, with D tentatively TRBD1 or TRBD2 (5 bases each). In germline, CDR1 is SGHRS, CDR2 YFSETQ. The CDR3 has 16 residues. Trimming removed 1 base at V and 0 bases at J, with 12 bases between. The CDR3 nucleotides are TGCGCCAGCAGCTTGTCCGGGACCTCTAGCACAGATACGCAGTATTTT. Protein: CASSLSGTSSTDTQYF.

This sequence joins TRBV5-4 and TRBJ2-5; D may be TRBD1 (6 bases). With 3 bases removed from V and 4 bases from J, the gap between germline ends came to 16 bases. This CDR3 has 15 amino acids. Per the germline V gene, CDR1 is SGHNT and CDR2 is YYREEE (reference sequence). The chain's CDR3 is CASSSAQGVSETQYF. The CDR3 coding sequence is TGTGCCAGCAGCTCTGCACAGGGCGTTTCAGAGACCCAGTACTTC.

CDR3 loop: CASSEVQSTQYF. CDR3 nucleotides: TGTGCCAGCAGTGAAGTCCAGAGTACGCAGTATTTT. The chain joins TRBV6-1 to TRBJ2-3; D not certain. Per germline, CDR1 MNHNS and CDR2 SASEGT. Between the trimmed V and J ends, which lost 1 base and 8 bases, there was a span of 7 bases. The CDR3 has 12 residues.

This chain uses TRBV19 with TRBJ2-5, with 9 bases lining up with TRBD2. The V gene end was trimmed by 3 bases and the J gene end by 5 bases; junction bases not matched to a gene: 7. CDR3 length equals 15 residues. The germline gives CDR1 LNHDA, CDR2 SQIVND (reference sequence). The CDR3 bases are TGTGCCAGTAGTATGGTAGCGGGAGACTCGGAGACCCAGTACTTC. Amino acid sequence: CASSMVAGDSETQYF.

The chain joins TRBV10-3 to TRBJ2-1; 8 bases are shared with TRBD2. CDR1 ENHRY and CDR2 SYGVKD come from the germline V gene. The CDR3 sequence is 17 residues long. The V segment lost 6 bases and the J segment 2 bases; nucleotides outside the gene matches: 12. Here the CDR3 DNA reads TGTGCCATCAGGCCCGCTCAGCGGGGGTGGGCCTACAATGAGCAGTTCTTC. This gives the protein CAIRPAQRGWAYNEQFF.

The chain joins TRBV7-9 to TRBJ2-5; a possible D gene is TRBD1 (6 bases). Trimming took off 1 base at V and 4 bases at J, with 16 bases between the two ends. The CDR3 runs 16 residues. Germline V CDR1 and CDR2: SEHNR, FQNEAQ (reference sequence). CDR3 in DNA: TGTGCCAGCAGCTTAGGGGCACGGACGACAGGAGAGACCCAGTACTTC. Its protein product is CASSLGARTTGETQYF.

This clone was observed once. This chain links TRBV4-3 with TRBJ2-1; TRBD2 matches at 10 bases. There are 17 residues in the CDR3. CDR1 is LGHNA and CDR2 is YSLEER in the germline V gene. V shed 2 bases and J 0 bases; nucleotides not matched to a gene: 4. The CDR3 is CASSQYSGRSSYNEQFF. CDR3 in DNA: TGCGCCAGCAGCCAATATAGCGGGAGGAGCTCCTACAATGAGCAGTTCTTC.

This chain uses TRBV11-2 with TRBJ2-7; 8 positions agree with TRBD1. CDR1 and CDR2 (germline): SGHAT, FQNNGV. V was clipped by 5 bases and J by 5 bases; unmatched bases: 8. This CDR3 contains 14 residues. CDR3: CASSARDRFHEQYF. In DNA, the CDR3 is TGTGCCAGCAGCGCCAGGGACAGGTTCCACGAGCAGTACTTC.

In the case of this clone: This specimen includes other DNA sequences encoding the same CDR3. The V call is TRBV5-1, the J call TRBJ2-3, with 10 bases identical to TRBD2. Germline V lookup: CDR1 SGHRS, CDR2 YFSETQ. The CDR3 runs 15 residues. The ends lost 3 bases at V and 2 bases at J; junction bases unmatched: 3. The CDR3: CASSWTSGSTDTQYF. In nucleotides, the CDR3 is TGCGCCAGCAGCTGGACTAGCGGATCCACAGATACGCAGTATTTT.

The V and J genes are TRBV4-3 and TRBJ2-3, with D possibly TRBD1 on 7 matching bases. CDR3 length: 18 residues. Germline V gene lookup returns CDR1 LGHNA and CDR2 YSLEER. Between the trimmed V and J ends, which lost 0 bases and 4 bases, there was a span of 20 bases. In DNA, the CDR3 is TGCGCCAGCAGCCAAGATTTGGTAGGCAGGGGGGCTGCAGATACGCAGTATTTT. Protein: CASSQDLVGRGAADTQYF.

The V call is TRBV19, the J call TRBJ2-1, with 12 bases aligning to TRBD2. V trimming: 7 bases; J trimming: 3 bases; junction bases outside the gene matches: 7. This CDR3 comprises 16 residues. Germline CDR1 reads LNHDA; CDR2 reads SQIVND (reference sequence). The CDR3 loop reads CASTTSGSLDYNEQFF. As DNA, the CDR3 is TGTGCCAGTACGACTAGCGGGAGTTTGGACTACAATGAGCAGTTCTTC.